This T cell receptor beta chain was identified during a study of CD8+ T cells in alopecia areata. About the research overall: Twice daily, treated patients received 5 to 10 mg of oral tofacitinib. The study, taken as a whole, reports: Scalp and blood samples kept many expanded lesional clones throughout tofacitinib. The treated group had a single nonresponder, limiting CD8+ expansion-response conclusions.

cDNA reverse transcribed from extracted RNA served as the sequencing template. Method: immunoSEQ multiplex PCR; TCRdb's copy keeps in-frame clones and lacks some. The table includes roughly 220,000 clones, 30% to 40% detected once. Treatment given: oral pan-JAK inhibitor, 5-10 mg twice daily. Lesional scalp tissue (obtained by punch biopsy) and peripheral blood were collected from alopecia areata patients. Note on this clone: What it binds is unknown.

There are 15 residues in the CDR3. With 6 bases clipped from V and 4 bases from J, the junction kept 9 bases outside the gene matches. Per germline, CDR1 SQVTM and CDR2 ANQGSEA. The chain uses TRBV29-1 and TRBJ2-7, with 13 bases that match TRBD2. The sequences come from CD4+ T cells sorted from blood, collected at approximately week 30, from a patient treated with tofacitinib. The source is a human donor with alopecia areata. This chain's CDR3 is CSVDVRTSGGYEQYF. CDR3 nucleotide sequence: TGCAGCGTGGATGTTAGGACTAGCGGGGGTTACGAGCAGTACTTC.